This TCR beta chain was found in a study of control samples from healthy donors and cancer patients. Profiled with immunoSEQ multiplex PCR; TCRdb holds only in-frame clones, not every one. The sample has about 120,000 clones, about 89% seen once. The sample was blood. This sequence originates from a woman aged 18-29 years in good health.

The CDR3 is CASSQGGWGGQPQHF. The DNA of the CDR3 is TGTGCCAGCAGCCAAGGAGGGTGGGGCGGTCAGCCCCAGCATTTT. J is TRBJ1-5 and V is TRBV3-1 (or the pseudogene TRBV3-2), with a possible D match to TRBD1 (5 bases). In germline, CDR1 is LGHDT, CDR2 YNNKEL (reference sequence). The CDR3 runs to 15 residues. V was pared by 1 base and J by 6 bases, with 13 bases between.